One sample yielded the 19 T cell receptor beta chains listed below, sequenced in a study of shared clonotypes between healthy human individuals. Generated by immunoSEQ multiplex PCR, the TCRdb table keeps only in-frame clones and is missing some. This sample yields fewer than 400,000 clones, of which roughly 70% are seen a single time; approximately 10% belongs to the top ten. Sequencing input: memory CD4+ T cells sorted from blood. This sample's subset: CD45RA-negative fraction. Receptors originate from a man aged 25-45 years in good health.

V gene TRBV13 combines with J gene TRBJ2-7; D remains ambiguous. Deletions cut 5 bases from V and 3 bases from J, with 8 bases between. Germline loops: CDR1 PRHDT, CDR2 FYEKMQ (reference sequence). This CDR3 spans 12 amino acids. The CDR3 region is CASSPYGYEQYF. The CDR3 nucleotides read TGTGCCAGCAGCCCATATGGCTACGAGCAGTACTTC.

The gene calls are TRBV27 and TRBJ2-3; 9 bases match TRBD2. Trimming at V came to 7 bases and at J to 4 bases, leaving 9 bases not matched to a gene. In germline, CDR1 is MNHEY, CDR2 SMNVEV (reference sequence). The CDR3 runs 15 residues. In nucleotides, the CDR3 is TGTGCCAGCATAAAAATAGCGGGAGTAGCAGATACGCAGTATTTT. It specifies CASIKIAGVADTQYF.

The chain has TRBV9 and TRBJ1-1; D is unresolved. V lost 4 bases and J lost 3, with 13 bases in between. The CDR3 has 14 residues. CDR1 is SGDLS and CDR2 is YYNGEE in the germline V gene. In nucleotides, the CDR3 is TGTGCCAGCAGCCCCTCCCAGGTGGACACTGAAGCTTTCTTT. Protein product: CASSPSQVDTEAFF.

This chain joins TRBV11-3 and TRBJ1-1; D remains ambiguous. Per germline, CDR1 SGHNT and CDR2 YENEEA. There are 13 residues in the CDR3. Trimming pared 5 bases from V and 10 bases from J, leaving 17 bases between. CDR3 sequence: CASSPPSGGRAFF. The DNA for the CDR3 is TGTGCCAGCAGCCCACCGAGCGGAGGGCGAGCTTTCTTT.

This clone was found many times. The chain combines TRBV5-5 with TRBJ2-7, with 9 bases fitting TRBD1. This CDR3 contains 14 residues. Germline V gene data show CDR1 as SGHKS and CDR2 as YYEKEE (reference sequence). V shed 5 bases and J 10 bases; nucleotides not matched to a gene: 13. The CDR3 region has the DNA TGTGCCAGCAGTTTACAGGGGGCCGTTTCGGAACAGTACTTC. As protein: CASSLQGAVSEQYF.

The CDR3 loop reads CASGPTGDGSETQYF. The CDR3 bases are TGTGCCAGCGGCCCGACCGGCGACGGGAGTGAGACCCAGTACTTC. V and J are TRBV21-1 and TRBJ2-5; the table's D call of TRBD2 was not tested on the DNA. TRBV21-1 is termed a pseudogene. The CDR3 runs to 15 residues.

V and J are TRBV27 and TRBJ2-3; tentatively, D is TRBD1 or TRBD2 (5 bases each). With 1 base removed from V and 2 bases from J, the gap between germline ends came to 13 bases. This CDR3 is built from 16 residues. CDR1 is MNHEY and CDR2 is SMNVEV in the germline V gene (reference sequence). Here the CDR3 DNA reads TGTGCCAGCAGTTTATATGGGGACCAATTCACAGATACGCAGTATTTT. As protein: CASSLYGDQFTDTQYF.

The V call is TRBV19, the J call TRBJ2-3, with D uncertain. The CDR3 is 14 amino acids. Germline-derived CDR1 and CDR2 are LNHDA and SQIVND (reference sequence). V dropped 1 base and J dropped 0 bases, with 5 bases sitting between them. The CDR3 here is CASSIGQSTDTQYF. CDR3 DNA: TGTGCCAGTAGTATAGGGCAGAGCACAGATACGCAGTATTTT.

The chain couples TRBV6-5 to TRBJ1-2; TRBD1 matches at 7 bases. Losses at the gene ends were 6 bases for V and 6 bases for J; bases not matched to a gene: 7. CDR3 length: 13 amino acids. CDR1 is MNHEY and CDR2 is SVGAGI in the germline V gene. The CDR3 DNA is TGTGCCAGCAGGCCCACAGGGGCCAATGGCTACACCTTC. This gives the protein CASRPTGANGYTF.

The chain employs TRBV2 and TRBJ1-2, with a weak D call TRBD1 (6 bases). CDR1 and CDR2 from the germline V gene are SNHLY and FYNNEI. The CDR3 loop spans 11 amino acids. Trimming removed 6 bases at V and 13 bases at J, with 15 bases between. The CDR3 bases are TGTGCCAGCAGAACGGGACACCTTTTCACCTTC. It is translated as CASRTGHLFTF.

This clone has only one observation. The V call is TRBV19, the J call TRBJ1-1; D gene uncertain. The CDR3 is made up of 13 amino acids. Trimming left V 3 bases short and J 5 bases short, with 10 bases between. CDR1 and CDR2 (germline): LNHDA, SQIVND (reference sequence). This chain's CDR3 is CASSIPPRTEAFF. The CDR3 bases are TGTGCCAGTAGTATTCCCCCGAGGACTGAAGCTTTCTTT.

This chain uses TRBV2 with TRBJ2-5, with D unclear. Trimming cost V 8 bases and J 0 bases, with 7 bases left between them. The CDR3 totals 12 residues. Germline V gene sequence: CDR1 SNHLY, CDR2 FYNNEI. Written as DNA, the CDR3 is TGTGCCAGCTCTTTGGACCAAGAGACCCAGTACTTC. It yields the protein CASSLDQETQYF.

Comments on this clone: A far larger clone differs by one base, so this is likely a read error. The CDR3 DNA sequence: TGTGCCAGCAGCTCATACAGGGGGAACACTGAAACTTTCTTT. Its translation is CASSSYRGNTETFF. This chain uses TRBV11-1 with TRBJ1-1; 8 nucleotides align to TRBD1. CDR3 length: 14 amino acids. Germline V gives CDR1 SGHAT, CDR2 FQDESV (reference sequence).

The chain is built from TRBV5-4 and TRBJ2-6; D is possibly TRBD1 (5 bases). The germline V gene has CDR1 SGHNT and CDR2 YYREEE (reference sequence). Trimming removed 0 bases from V and 1 base from J, with 14 bases in between. This CDR3 has 18 amino acids. This CDR3 is CASSLAPQGSSGANVLTF. As DNA, the CDR3 is TGTGCCAGCAGCTTGGCCCCCCAGGGAAGTTCTGGGGCCAACGTCCTGACTTTC.

Concerning this clone itself: Other DNA sequences in the sample encode the same CDR3. The chain has TRBV27 and TRBJ2-5; no reliable D call. Germline V gene sequence: CDR1 MNHEY, CDR2 SMNVEV (reference sequence). The CDR3 spans 11 residues. V was shortened by 3 bases and J by 5 bases, with 4 bases between the two germline ends. CDR3 region: CASSLGETQYF. As DNA, the CDR3 is TGTGCCAGCAGTTTGGGGGAGACCCAGTACTTC.

A remark on this clone: One end of the junction is discordant with germline, which a read error may explain. The V call is TRBV5-3, the J call TRBJ2-7; D not resolved. TRBV5-3 has ORF status, its function being uncertain. This CDR3 region has 12 residues. Here the CDR3 DNA reads TGTGCCAGCAGCTCCCCCTGGGACGAGCAGTACTTC. Its translation is CASSSPWDEQYF.

This chain links TRBV29-1 with TRBJ2-1; 14 nucleotides match TRBD2. The CDR3 contains 14 residues. Germline V gene sequence: CDR1 SQVTM, CDR2 ANQGSEA. Germline trimming cut 7 bases from V and 5 bases from J; bases unmatched to any gene: 4. The CDR3 protein is CSAGLAGGNNEQFF. CDR3 bases: TGCAGCGCCGGACTAGCGGGAGGAAACAATGAGCAGTTCTTC.

V and J are TRBV27 and TRBJ2-5; 8 nucleotides match TRBD2. V trimming: 0 bases; J trimming: 5 bases; junction bases outside the gene matches: 8. Germline lookup yields CDR1 MNHEY and CDR2 SMNVEV (reference sequence). The CDR3 length is 16 residues. CDR3 residues: CASSLSSGSSRETQYF. The CDR3 DNA reads as TGTGCCAGCAGTTTATCCAGCGGGAGTTCGAGGGAGACCCAGTACTTC.

The rearrangement uses TRBV5-1 and TRBJ2-1; no definite D call. This CDR3 has 14 amino acids. Trimming shortened V by 2 bases and J by 5 bases, and 11 bases separated the two germline ends. CDR1 and CDR2 from the germline V gene are SGHRS and YFSETQ. DNA of the CDR3: TGCGCCAGCAGCTTAGATGCTGTGGACAATGAGCAGTTCTTC. It translates to CASSLDAVDNEQFF. Full variable domain (missing parts from reference TRBV5-1 and TRBJ2-1): KAGVTQTPRYLIKTRGQQVTLSCSPISGHRSVSWYQQTPGQGLQFLFEYFSETQRNKGNFPGRFSGRQFSNSRSEMNVSTLELGDSALYLCASSLDAVDNEQFFGPGTRLTVL.